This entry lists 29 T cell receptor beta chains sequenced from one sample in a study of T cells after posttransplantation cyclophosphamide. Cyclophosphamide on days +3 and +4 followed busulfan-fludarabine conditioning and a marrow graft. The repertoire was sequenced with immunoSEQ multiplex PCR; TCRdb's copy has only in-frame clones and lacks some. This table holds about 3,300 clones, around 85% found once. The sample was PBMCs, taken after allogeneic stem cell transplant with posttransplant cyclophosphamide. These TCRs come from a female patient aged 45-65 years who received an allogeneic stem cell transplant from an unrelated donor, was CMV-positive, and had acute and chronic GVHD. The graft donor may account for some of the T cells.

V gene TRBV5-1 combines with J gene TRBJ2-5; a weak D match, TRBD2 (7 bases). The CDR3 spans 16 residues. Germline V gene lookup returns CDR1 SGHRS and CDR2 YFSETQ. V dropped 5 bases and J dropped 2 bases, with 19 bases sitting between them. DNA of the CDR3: TGCGCCAGCAGTAGGTGGGGGGGGGCGTCACAAGAGACCCAGTACTTC. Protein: CASSRWGGASQETQYF.

CDR3 sequence: CASSLGQGYEQYF. The CDR3, as DNA: TGTGCCAGCAGTTTGGGACAGGGCTACGAGCAGTACTTC. This sequence joins TRBV28 and TRBJ2-7, with TRBD1 identical over 9 bases. The germline V gene has CDR1 MDHEN and CDR2 SYDVKM. This CDR3 comprises 13 residues. J lost 3 bases, V lost 3 bases, and 0 bases had no gene match.

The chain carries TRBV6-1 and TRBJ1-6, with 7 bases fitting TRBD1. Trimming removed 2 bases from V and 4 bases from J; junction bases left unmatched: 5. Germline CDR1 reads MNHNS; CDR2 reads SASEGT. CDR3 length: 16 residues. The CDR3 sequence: CASSERWGQYNSPLHF. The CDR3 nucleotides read TGTGCCAGCAGTGAAAGGTGGGGACAGTATAATTCACCCCTCCACTTT.

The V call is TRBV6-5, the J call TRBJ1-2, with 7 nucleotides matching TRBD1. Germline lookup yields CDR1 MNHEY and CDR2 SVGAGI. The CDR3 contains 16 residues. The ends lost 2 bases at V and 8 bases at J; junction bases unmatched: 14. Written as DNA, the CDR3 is TGTGCCAGCAGTTACAAATTTTCCCAGGGGGTAAGCGGCTACACCTTC. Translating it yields CASSYKFSQGVSGYTF.

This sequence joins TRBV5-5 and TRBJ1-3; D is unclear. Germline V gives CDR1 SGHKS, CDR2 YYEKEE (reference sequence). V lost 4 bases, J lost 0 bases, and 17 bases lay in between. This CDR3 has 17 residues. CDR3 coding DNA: TGTGCCAGCAGCATCGATTCTGCGAGGCGCTCTGGAAACACCATATATTTT. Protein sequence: CASSIDSARRSGNTIYF.

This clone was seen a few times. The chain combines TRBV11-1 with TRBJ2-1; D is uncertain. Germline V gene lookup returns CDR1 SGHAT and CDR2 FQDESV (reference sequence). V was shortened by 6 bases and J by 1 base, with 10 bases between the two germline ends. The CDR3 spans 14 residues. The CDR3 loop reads CASSPGGSYNEQFF. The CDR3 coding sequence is TGTGCCAGCAGTCCAGGTGGTTCCTACAATGAGCAGTTCTTC.

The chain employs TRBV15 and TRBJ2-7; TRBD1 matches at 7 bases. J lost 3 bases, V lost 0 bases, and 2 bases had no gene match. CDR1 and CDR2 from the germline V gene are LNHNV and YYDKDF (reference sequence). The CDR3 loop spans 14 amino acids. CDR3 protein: CATSRDWTGYEQYF. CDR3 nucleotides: TGTGCCACCAGCAGAGATTGGACAGGCTACGAGCAGTACTTC.

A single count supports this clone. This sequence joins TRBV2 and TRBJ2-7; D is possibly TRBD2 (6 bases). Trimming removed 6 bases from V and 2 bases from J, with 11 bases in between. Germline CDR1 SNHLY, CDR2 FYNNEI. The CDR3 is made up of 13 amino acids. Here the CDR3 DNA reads TGTGCCAGCAGGTCTAGCGCCGCCTACGAGCAGTACTTC. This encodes CASRSSAAYEQYF.

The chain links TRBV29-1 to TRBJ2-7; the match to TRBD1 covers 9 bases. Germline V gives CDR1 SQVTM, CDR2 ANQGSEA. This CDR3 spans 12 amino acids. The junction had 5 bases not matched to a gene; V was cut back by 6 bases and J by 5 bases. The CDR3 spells CSVTQGADEQYF. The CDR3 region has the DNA TGCAGCGTGACACAGGGGGCCGACGAGCAGTACTTC.

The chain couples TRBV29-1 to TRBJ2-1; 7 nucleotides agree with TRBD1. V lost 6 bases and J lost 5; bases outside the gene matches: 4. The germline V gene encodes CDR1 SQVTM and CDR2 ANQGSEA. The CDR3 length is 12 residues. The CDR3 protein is CSVHGTDNEQFF. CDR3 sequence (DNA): TGCAGCGTCCATGGGACAGACAATGAGCAGTTCTTC.

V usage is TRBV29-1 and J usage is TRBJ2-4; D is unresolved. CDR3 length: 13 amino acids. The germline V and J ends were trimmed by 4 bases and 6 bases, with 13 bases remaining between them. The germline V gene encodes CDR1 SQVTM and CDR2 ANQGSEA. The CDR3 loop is CSVGGRARNIQYF. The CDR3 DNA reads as TGCAGCGTTGGAGGTAGAGCGAGAAACATTCAGTACTTC.

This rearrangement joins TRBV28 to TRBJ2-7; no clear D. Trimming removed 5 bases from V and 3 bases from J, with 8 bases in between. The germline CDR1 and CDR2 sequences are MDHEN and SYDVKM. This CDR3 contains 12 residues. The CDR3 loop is CASSRGYYEQYF. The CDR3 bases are TGTGCCAGCAGTCGCGGATACTACGAGCAGTACTTC.

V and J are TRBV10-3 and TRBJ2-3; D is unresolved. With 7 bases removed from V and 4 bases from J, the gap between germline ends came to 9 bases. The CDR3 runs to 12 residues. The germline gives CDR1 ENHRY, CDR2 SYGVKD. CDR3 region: CAITSEADTQYF. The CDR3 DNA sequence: TGTGCCATCACCTCCGAGGCAGATACGCAGTATTTT.

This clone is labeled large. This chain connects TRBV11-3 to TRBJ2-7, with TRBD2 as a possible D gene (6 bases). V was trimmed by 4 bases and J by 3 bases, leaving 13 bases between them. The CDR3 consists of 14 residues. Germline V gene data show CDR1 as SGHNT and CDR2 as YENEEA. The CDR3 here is CASSSGRRGYEQYF. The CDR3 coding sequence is TGTGCCAGCAGCTCCGGGCGGCGGGGCTACGAGCAGTACTTC.

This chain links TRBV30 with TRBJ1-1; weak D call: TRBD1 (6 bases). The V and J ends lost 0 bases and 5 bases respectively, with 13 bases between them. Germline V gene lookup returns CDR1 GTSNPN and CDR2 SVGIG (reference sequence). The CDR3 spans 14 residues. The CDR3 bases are TGTGCCTGGAGTGTAATACAGGGTGGGACTGAAGCTTTCTTT. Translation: CAWSVIQGGTEAFF.

CDR3 region: CASRKTGAYEQYF. The CDR3 DNA reads TGTGCCAGCAGGAAGACAGGCGCGTACGAGCAGTACTTC. The chain recombines TRBV6-6 with TRBJ2-7, with D perhaps matching TRBD1 (6 bases). The germline V gene encodes CDR1 MNHNY and CDR2 SVGAGI (reference sequence). The germline V and J ends were trimmed by 6 bases and 4 bases, with 13 bases remaining between them. CDR3 size: 13 residues.

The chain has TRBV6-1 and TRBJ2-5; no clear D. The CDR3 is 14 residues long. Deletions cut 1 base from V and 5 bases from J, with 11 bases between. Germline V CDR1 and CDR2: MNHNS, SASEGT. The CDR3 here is CASSEEIVGETQYF. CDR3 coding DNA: TGTGCCAGCAGTGAAGAGATAGTCGGGGAGACCCAGTACTTC.

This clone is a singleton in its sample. CDR3 amino acids: CGTTGNNQPQHF. CDR3 nucleotide sequence: TGTGGAACCACAGGGAACAATCAGCCCCAGCATTTT. The chain joins TRBV28 to TRBJ1-5; D possibly corresponds to TRBD1 (6 bases). Germline V gene data show CDR1 as MDHEN and CDR2 as SYDVKM. The CDR3 is made up of 12 amino acids. The whole variable domain, filled in from reference TRBV28 and TRBJ1-5, reads DVKVTQSSRYLVKRTGEKVFLECVQDMDHENMFWYRQDPGLGLRLIYFSYDVKMKEKGDIPEGYSVSREKKERFSLILESASTNQTSMYLCGTTGNNQPQHFGDGTRLSIL.

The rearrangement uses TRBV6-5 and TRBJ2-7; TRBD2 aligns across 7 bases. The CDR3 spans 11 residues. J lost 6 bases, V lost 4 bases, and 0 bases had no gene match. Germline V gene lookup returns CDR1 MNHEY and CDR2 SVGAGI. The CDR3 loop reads CASSLAGEQYF. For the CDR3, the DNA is TGTGCCAGCAGTTTAGCGGGCGAGCAGTACTTC.

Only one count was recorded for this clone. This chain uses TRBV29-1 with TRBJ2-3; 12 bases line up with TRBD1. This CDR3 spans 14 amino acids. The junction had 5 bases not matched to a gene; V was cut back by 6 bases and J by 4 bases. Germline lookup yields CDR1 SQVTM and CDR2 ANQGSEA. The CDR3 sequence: CSVGQGARADTQYF. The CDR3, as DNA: TGCAGCGTGGGACAGGGGGCGCGGGCAGATACGCAGTATTTT.

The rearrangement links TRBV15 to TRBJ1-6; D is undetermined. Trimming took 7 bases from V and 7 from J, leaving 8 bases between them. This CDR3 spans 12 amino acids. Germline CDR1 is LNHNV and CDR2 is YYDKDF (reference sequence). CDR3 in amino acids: CATTTGNSPLHF. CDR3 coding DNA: TGTGCCACCACAACGGGAAATTCACCCCTCCACTTT.

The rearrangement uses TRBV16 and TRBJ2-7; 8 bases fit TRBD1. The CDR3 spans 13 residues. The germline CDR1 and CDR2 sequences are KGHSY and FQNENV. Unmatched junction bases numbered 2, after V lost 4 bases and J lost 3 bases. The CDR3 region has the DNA TGTGCCAGCAGCCGCGACAGGGGCTACGAGCAGTACTTC. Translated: CASSRDRGYEQYF.

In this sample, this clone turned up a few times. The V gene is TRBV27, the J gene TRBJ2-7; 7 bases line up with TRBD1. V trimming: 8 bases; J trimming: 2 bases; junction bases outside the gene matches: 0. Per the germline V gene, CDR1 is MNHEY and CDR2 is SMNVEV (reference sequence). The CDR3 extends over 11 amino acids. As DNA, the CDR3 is TGTGCCAGCGGGACAGCCTACGAGCAGTACTTC. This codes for CASGTAYEQYF.

CDR3 loop: CAGQATGAYQETQYF. CDR3 DNA sequence: TGTGCCGGCCAAGCAACAGGGGCGTACCAAGAGACCCAGTACTTC. This sequence joins TRBV5-8 and TRBJ2-5; 7 nucleotides line up with TRBD1. The CDR3 runs 15 residues. Germline CDR1 is SGHTS and CDR2 is YDEGEE. The trim removed 10 bases at V and 0 bases at J, leaving 12 bases unmatched.

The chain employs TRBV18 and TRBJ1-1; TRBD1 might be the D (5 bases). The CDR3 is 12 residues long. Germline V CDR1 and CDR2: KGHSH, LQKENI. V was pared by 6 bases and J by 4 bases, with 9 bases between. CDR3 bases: TGTGCCAGCTCCCAGGGAGGCACTGAAGCTTTCTTT. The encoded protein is CASSQGGTEAFF.

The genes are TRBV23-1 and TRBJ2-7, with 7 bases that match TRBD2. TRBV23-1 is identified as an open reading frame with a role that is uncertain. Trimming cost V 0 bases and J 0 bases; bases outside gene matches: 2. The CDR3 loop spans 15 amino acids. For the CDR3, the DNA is TGCGCCAGCAGTCAATCGCGGGAGCCCTCCTACGAGCAGTACTTC. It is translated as CASSQSREPSYEQYF.

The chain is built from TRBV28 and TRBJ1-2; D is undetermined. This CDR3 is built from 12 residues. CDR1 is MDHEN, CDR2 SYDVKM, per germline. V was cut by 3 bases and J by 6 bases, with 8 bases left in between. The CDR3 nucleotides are TGTGCCAGCAGTTTGGCGGGAGATGGCTACACCTTC. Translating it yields CASSLAGDGYTF.

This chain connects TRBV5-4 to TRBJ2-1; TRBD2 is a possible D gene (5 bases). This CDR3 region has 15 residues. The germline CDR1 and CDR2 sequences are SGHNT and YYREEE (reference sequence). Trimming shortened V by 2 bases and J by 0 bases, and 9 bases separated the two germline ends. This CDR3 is CASSFGRDSYNEQFF. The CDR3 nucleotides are TGTGCCAGCAGCTTCGGACGGGACTCCTACAATGAGCAGTTCTTC.

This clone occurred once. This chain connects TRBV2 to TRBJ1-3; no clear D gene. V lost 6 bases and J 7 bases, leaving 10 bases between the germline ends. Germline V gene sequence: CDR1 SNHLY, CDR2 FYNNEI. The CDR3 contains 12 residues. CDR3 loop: CASSNEENTIYF. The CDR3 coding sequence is TGTGCCAGCAGCAACGAGGAGAACACCATATATTTT.